Sequencing of this T cell receptor (beta chain) was carried out in a study of T cell responses to AZD1222 COVID-19 vaccine. The data were produced by immunoSEQ multiplex PCR, yet TCRdb's version contains in-frame clones alone and is incomplete. This table holds 150,000 to 200,000 clones, roughly 92% found once. Germline V gene lookup returns CDR1 SGDLS and CDR2 YYNGEE. V dropped 1 base and J dropped 5 bases, with 8 bases sitting between them. This CDR3 region has 13 residues. Only a few counts were recorded for this clone. This sample comprised peripheral blood, obtained on day 0 of AZD1222 vaccination. This clonotype was obtained from an adult in good health. The gene calls are TRBV9 and TRBJ2-3, with D unclear. The CDR3 sequence: CASSVSPRDTQYF. The CDR3, as DNA: TGTGCCAGCAGCGTAAGCCCTAGAGATACGCAGTATTTT.